A selection of T cell receptor beta chains follows, all from one sample in a study of shared clonotypes between healthy human individuals. The assay was immunoSEQ multiplex PCR, and TCRdb's table has in-frame clones only and misses some. The table has roughly 2.2 million clones, just over 90% seen once; the top ten hold 0.35% to 0.5%. Input material: naive CD4+ T cells from PBMCs. The receptors here all came from a man aged 18-30 years in good health. Some clones in this sample may be carry-over from other donors' samples. Both conserved end residues are part of each CDR3. Each record gives: D gene, J gene, V gene, clone size, CDR3 DNA, CDR3 protein. D genes are given only for firm matches. Size is stated for part of the rows, as once, few or many counts, or as a class when the clone is expanded.

d_gene: TRBD2
j_gene: TRBJ2-3
v_gene: TRBV7-2
abundance: -
CDR3nt: TGTGCCAGCACCCCCATAGCGGGTGGTGCGCAGTATTTT
CDR3aa: CASTPIAGGAQYF

d_gene: TRBD1
j_gene: TRBJ2-7
v_gene: TRBV4-1
abundance: -
CDR3nt: TGCGCCAGCAGCCAAGAAGGGACAGGGGGCGCCGAGCAGTACTTC
CDR3aa: CASSQEGTGGAEQYF

d_gene: TRBD2
j_gene: TRBJ2-1
v_gene: TRBV29-1
abundance: -
CDR3nt: TGCAGCGTGCGACTAGCTGATGAGCAGTTCTTC
CDR3aa: CSVRLADEQFF

d_gene: -
j_gene: TRBJ2-7
v_gene: TRBV7-3
abundance: -
CDR3nt: TGTGCCAGCAGCTTATTGTTTGTTGGGGTAGCGTACGAGCAGTACTTC
CDR3aa: CASSLLFVGVAYEQYF

d_gene: TRBD2
j_gene: TRBJ2-7
v_gene: TRBV6-4
abundance: -
CDR3nt: TGTGCCAGCAGGAGACTAGCGGGAAGCTACGAGCAGTACTTC
CDR3aa: CASRRLAGSYEQYF

d_gene: TRBD2
j_gene: TRBJ2-5
v_gene: TRBV5-5
abundance: -
CDR3nt: TGTGCCAGCAGCTTGGTTATAGCGGGAGGGCAAGAGACCCAGTACTTC
CDR3aa: CASSLVIAGGQETQYF

d_gene: TRBD1
j_gene: TRBJ1-2
v_gene: TRBV18
abundance: -
CDR3nt: TGTGCCAGCTCCCTTGACAGGGATGGCTACACCTTC
CDR3aa: CASSLDRDGYTF

d_gene: -
j_gene: TRBJ1-4
v_gene: TRBV9
abundance: -
CDR3nt: TGTGCCAGCAGCGCCACCGGTGAAAAACTGTTTTTT
CDR3aa: CASSATGEKLFF

d_gene: -
j_gene: TRBJ1-1
v_gene: TRBV30
abundance: few
CDR3nt: TGTGCCTGGAGTATAGTGCTCTACACTGAAGCTTTCTTT
CDR3aa: CAWSIVLYTEAFF

d_gene: -
j_gene: TRBJ1-1
v_gene: TRBV28
abundance: -
CDR3nt: TGTGCCAGCCTGCGGGGGGCAGCCACTGAAGCTTTCTTT
CDR3aa: CASLRGAATEAFF

d_gene: TRBD1
j_gene: TRBJ1-5
v_gene: TRBV7-2
abundance: once
CDR3nt: TGTGCCAGCAGCACCCGGACAGGGGATCAGCCCCAGCATTTT
CDR3aa: CASSTRTGDQPQHF

d_gene: TRBD2
j_gene: TRBJ2-7
v_gene: TRBV28
abundance: -
CDR3nt: TGTGCCAGCAGTCCGACCGGGGGGGACGAGCAGTACTTC
CDR3aa: CASSPTGGDEQYF

d_gene: -
j_gene: TRBJ2-5
v_gene: TRBV6-1
abundance: -
CDR3nt: TGTGCCAGTGAACAGGGAACCCAAGAGACCCAGTACTTC
CDR3aa: CASEQGTQETQYF

d_gene: TRBD2
j_gene: TRBJ2-1
v_gene: TRBV5-4
abundance: -
CDR3nt: TGTGCCAGCCCCTCCACGGGACTAGCGGGAGGAAATGGGATAAGTTTCTTC
CDR3aa: CASPSTGLAGGNGISFF